A selection of T cell receptor beta chains follows, all from one sample in a study of blood T cell repertoires in COVID-19. Repertoires were generated with immunoSEQ multiplex PCR, while TCRdb's copy carries only in-frame clones and drops some. The sample yields about 220,000 clones, about three quarters seen once. The sequencing sample was made of peripheral blood. Receptor source: a woman in her 70s with acute or convalescent COVID-19. Each CDR3 is given with its conserved first and last residue. D genes are given only for firm matches. Expanded clones are given a class, and other clones once, few, many or no size at all.

j_gene,v_gene,d_gene,abundance,CDR3nt,CDR3aa
TRBJ1-4,TRBV3-1/TRBV3-2,NA,NA,TGTGCCAGCAGCTGGGGCTCTAATGAAAAACTGTTTTTT,CASSWGSNEKLFF
TRBJ1-2,TRBV25-1,NA,NA,TGTGCCAGCAGTGTCGCGGCAGATGGCTATGGCTACACCTTC,CASSVAADGYGYTF
TRBJ2-1,TRBV6-2/TRBV6-3,NA,NA,TGTGCCAGCAGTTACTCGAGCAGGGCTGCGTACAATGAGCAGTTCTTC,CASSYSSRAAYNEQFF
TRBJ2-3,TRBV6-5,TRBD2,once,TGTGCCAGCCGCGGGGGGAAGCCAGATACGCAGTATTTT,CASRGGKPDTQYF
TRBJ2-3,TRBV4-3,NA,NA,TGCGCCAGCAGCCAAGCTGGGCTGGTTACAGATACGCAGTATTTT,CASSQAGLVTDTQYF
TRBJ2-5,TRBV30,TRBD2,NA,TGTGCCTGGAGTGCCCTAGCGGGGTCACGCCAAGAGACCCAGTACTTC,CAWSALAGSRQETQYF
TRBJ2-3,TRBV18,NA,NA,TGTGCCAGCTCACCTCCGGGACTTTCCACAGATACGCAGTATTTT,CASSPPGLSTDTQYF
TRBJ2-4,TRBV28,TRBD1,NA,TGTGCCAGCAGTTCTTCCGGGACAGGGGTGAACATTCAGTACTTC,CASSSSGTGVNIQYF
TRBJ1-5,TRBV5-1,NA,NA,TGCGCCAGCAGCTCCCTAGGGGGGGCCAATCAGCCCCAGCATTTT,CASSSLGGANQPQHF
TRBJ2-3,TRBV7-3,TRBD2,NA,TGTGCCAGCAGCTTAACGCCCCAGCGGGGGCCTCCTGCTAGCACAGATACGCAGTATTTT,CASSLTPQRGPPASTDTQYF
TRBJ2-2,TRBV7-3,TRBD1,NA,TGTGCCAGCAGCTTAACAGGGGGACAGGGCGACGTCGGGGAGCTGTTTTTT,CASSLTGGQGDVGELFF
TRBJ2-3,TRBV7-8,TRBD2,NA,TGTGCCAGCACCCCCTTACGCGGGGGGGCTTGGACAGATACGCAGTATTTT,CASTPLRGGAWTDTQYF
TRBJ1-2,TRBV19,NA,NA,TGTGCCAGTAGTCGCGATATTAACTATGGCTACACCTTC,CASSRDINYGYTF
TRBJ2-1,TRBV11-2,TRBD1,few,TGTGCCAGCAGCTTACCCTCACAGGGGAGAAATGAGCAGTTCTTC,CASSLPSQGRNEQFF
TRBJ2-1,TRBV27,TRBD1,NA,TGTGCCAGCAGCCCCCGGGACAGGGGTAATGAGCAGTTCTTC,CASSPRDRGNEQFF
TRBJ1-1,TRBV5-4,NA,NA,TGTGCCAGCAGCTGGCGGGGGAGGAACACTGAAGCTTTCTTT,CASSWRGRNTEAFF
TRBJ1-4,TRBV19,TRBD1,many,TGTGCCAGTAGTCAAGGGAGGCAGGGGGCCTATGAAAAACTGTTTTTT,CASSQGRQGAYEKLFF
TRBJ2-3,TRBV14,NA,once,TGTGCCAGCAGCCAGACAGGCTCGGTGGGTACAGATACGCAGTATTTT,CASSQTGSVGTDTQYF
TRBJ1-4,TRBV11-3,NA,NA,TGTGCCAGCAGCTTAGATCCCGAATTGGGGGGGTGTAATGAAAAACTGTTTTTT,CASSLDPELGGCNEKLFF
TRBJ2-3,TRBV5-1,TRBD2,NA,TGCGCCAGCAGCCCTCGGGGGGGGGCAGATACGCAGTATTTT,CASSPRGGADTQYF
TRBJ1-4,TRBV2,NA,NA,TGTGCCAGCAGTGGCCAGCGGGGGGCTCGTGAAAAACTGTTTTTT,CASSGQRGAREKLFF
TRBJ1-5,TRBV6-5,NA,NA,TGTGCCAGCAGATCCGCCCAGGGTGGATATCAGCCCCAGCATTTT,CASRSAQGGYQPQHF
TRBJ2-1,TRBV5-8,NA,NA,TGTGCCAGCAGCTTGGGAGGGTTTTACAATGAGCAGTTCTTC,CASSLGGFYNEQFF
TRBJ1-5,TRBV7-9,NA,NA,TGTGCCAGCAGCCCACTAGCCGGTGTGGATCAGCCCCAGCATTTT,CASSPLAGVDQPQHF
TRBJ1-4,TRBV10-3,NA,NA,TGTGCCATCAGTGAGTCGGGACATAATGAAAAACTGTTTTTT,CAISESGHNEKLFF
TRBJ2-5,TRBV5-1,TRBD1,NA,TGCGCCAGCAGCGTGGGACAGGGGTCGGGAGAGACCCAGTACTTC,CASSVGQGSGETQYF
TRBJ1-4,TRBV7-3,TRBD1,NA,TGTGCCAGCAGCTTTCGGCGAGACAGGGAGGAGGTGGCTAATGAAAAACTGTTTTTT,CASSFRRDREEVANEKLFF
TRBJ2-5,TRBV11-2,NA,NA,TGTGCCAGCAGCTTAGTATCGCGGGGAGAGACCCAGTACTTC,CASSLVSRGETQYF
TRBJ2-3,TRBV7-6,NA,few,TGTGCCAGCAGCTTCCGGGACACCCTCACAGATACGCAGTATTTT,CASSFRDTLTDTQYF